These 30 T cell receptor beta chains share one sample of origin, sequenced in a study of blood T cells in healthy people across ages. Sample-barcoded 5' priming and a J-beta primer mix drove a second PCR of roughly 6 to 12 cycles. From the 5' RACE reads, TCRdb called clonotypes with MiXCR, one entry per CDR3 protein. Of 850,000 to 1,000,000 distinct CDR3 sequences in the sample, roughly 47% were seen once. The sample was blood. These receptors all stem from a woman aged 55-70 years in good health.

The rearrangement links TRBV29-1 to TRBJ1-1; D ambiguous. The CDR3 consists of 10 residues. Germline V gene data show CDR1 as SQVTM and CDR2 as ANQGSEA. With 7 bases removed from V and 7 bases from J, the gap between germline ends came to 10 bases. DNA for the CDR3: TGCAGCGCTCGGACGAATGAAGCTTTCTTT. Its translation: CSARTNEAFF.

This clonotype occurred a few times. The CDR3 DNA follows: TGTGCCAGCAGTTTGGTAGGCAGAAACTACGAGCAGTACTTC. Translating gives CASSLVGRNYEQYF. The chain links TRBV27 to TRBJ2-7, with D uncertain. This CDR3 is built from 14 residues. The V gene lost 3 bases and the J gene lost 3 bases, with 12 bases spanning the gap. CDR1 MNHEY and CDR2 SMNVEV come from the germline V gene (reference sequence).

This chain uses TRBV29-1 with TRBJ1-1; TRBD1 might be the D (5 bases). The germline V gene has CDR1 SQVTM and CDR2 ANQGSEA. This CDR3 spans 13 amino acids. Trimming stripped 0 bases from V and 7 bases from J, with 12 bases between. The CDR3: CSVEDRGNVEAFF. CDR3 nucleotides: TGCAGCGTTGAAGATCGGGGGAACGTTGAAGCTTTCTTT.

This rearrangement joins TRBV7-2 to TRBJ2-5; a possible D gene is TRBD1 (5 bases). Between the trimmed V and J ends, which lost 1 base and 11 bases, there was a span of 17 bases. Germline V gene lookup returns CDR1 SGHTA and CDR2 FQGNSA. The length of the CDR3 is 14 residues. The CDR3, as DNA: TGTGCCAGCAGCTTAGTTCAGGGCAGTGATGAGCAGTACTTC. Translating it yields CASSLVQGSDEQYF.

This clonotype was detected once. The chain recombines TRBV15 with TRBJ2-7, with a weak D call TRBD1 (6 bases). Trimming took off 3 bases at V and 5 bases at J, with 14 bases between the two ends. The CDR3 has 14 residues. Germline assignment: CDR1 LNHNV and CDR2 YYDKDF (reference sequence). The CDR3 sequence is CATSRTLQGNEQYF. CDR3 sequence (DNA): TGTGCCACCAGCAGGACTTTACAGGGAAACGAGCAGTACTTC.

This clonotype was seen at least ten times. The rearrangement joins TRBV2 to TRBJ2-5; TRBD1 aligns across 8 bases. This CDR3 has 14 residues. Germline CDR1 SNHLY, CDR2 FYNNEI. The J segment lost 10 bases and the V segment lost 4 bases, leaving 11 bases of the junction unmatched. The CDR3: CASSARTGKGIQYF. CDR3 coding DNA: TGTGCCAGCAGTGCCCGGACAGGGAAGGGAATCCAGTACTTC.

This clonotype was recorded once. This rearrangement joins TRBV6-2 or TRBV6-3 to TRBJ2-3; TRBD2 matches at 10 bases. V was clipped by 5 bases and J by 2 bases; unmatched bases: 7. From germline, CDR1 is MNHEY and CDR2 SVGEGT. The CDR3 is 16 amino acids. CDR3 residues: CASSRAGGLLTDTQYF. CDR3 DNA sequence: TGTGCCAGCAGTCGAGCGGGAGGGCTTCTCACAGATACGCAGTATTTT.

The J gene is TRBJ2-3, the V gene TRBV7-2, with a tentative D call TRBD1 (6 bases). Trimming took 3 bases from V and 5 from J, leaving 18 bases between them. Germline CDR1 SGHTA, CDR2 FQGNSA. This CDR3 has 16 amino acids. The CDR3 sequence: CASSFGRTVQVDTQYF. CDR3 bases: TGTGCCAGCAGCTTCGGAAGGACAGTGCAAGTAGATACGCAGTATTTT.

With regard to this clonotype: This CDR3 fails to terminate in the conserved phenylalanine or tryptophan, so it likely reflects a read error. The limits of the CDR3 on the DNA are not certain, so only TCRdb's listed CDR3 is given. CDR3 region: CASSLVGYGHTV. The chain combines TRBV11-2 with TRBJ1-2. The CDR3 is 12 residues long, ends included. The germline CDR1 and CDR2 sequences are SGHAT and FQNNGV.

The sample holds a few counts of this clonotype. The rearrangement uses TRBV18 and TRBJ1-1; D remains unclear. V was pared by 5 bases and J by 6 bases, with 7 bases between. This CDR3 is built from 11 residues. Germline values: CDR1 KGHSH, CDR2 LQKENI. As DNA, the CDR3 is TGTGCCAGCTCAGGGCAGGCTGAAGCTTTCTTT. Encoded protein: CASSGQAEAFF.

The chain employs TRBV14 and TRBJ2-5; 7 nucleotides align to TRBD2. CDR3 length: 16 residues. The trim removed 1 base at V and 4 bases at J, leaving 9 bases unmatched. CDR1 and CDR2 from the germline V gene are SGHDN and FVKESK. The CDR3 loop is CASSQGGGRDRETQYF. Written as DNA, the CDR3 is TGTGCCAGCAGCCAAGGTGGTGGGAGGGATCGAGAGACCCAGTACTTC.

In regard to this clonotype: Being one base from a much bigger clone, this may be a read error. This sequence joins TRBV29-1 and TRBJ2-1; D is possibly TRBD1 or TRBD2 (5 bases each). V was clipped by 0 bases and J by 9 bases, with 12 bases between them. Per germline, CDR1 SQVTM and CDR2 ANQGSEA. CDR3 size: 13 residues. CDR3 loop: CSVEDLPRGEQFF. Written as DNA, the CDR3 is TGCAGCGTTGAAGACCTCCCGAGGGGTGAGCAGTTCTTC.

For this clonotype: The junction does not match germline at one end; this may be a read error. The genes are TRBV20-1 and TRBJ2-7; tentative D call: TRBD2 (5 bases). TRBJ2-5 matches the DNA end more closely, so the J call is doubtful. CDR1 and CDR2 from the germline V gene are DFQATT and SNEGSKA (reference sequence). This CDR3 region has 15 residues. The CDR3 reads CSARDPSRTQGTQYF. CDR3 sequence (DNA): TGCAGTGCTAGAGATCCCAGTAGGACTCAAGGGACCCAGTACTTC.

V and J are TRBV6-7 and TRBJ1-6; 7 bases fit TRBD1. TRBV6-7 falls under the ORF class, with uncertain function. The CDR3 sequence is 14 residues long. V shed 0 bases, J shed 7 bases, and the junction held 0 bases outside the gene matches. CDR3 sequence: CASSYSTGNSPLHF. For the CDR3, the DNA is TGTGCCAGCAGTTACTCGACAGGGAATTCACCCCTCCACTTT.

This chain links TRBV6-2 or TRBV6-3 with TRBJ2-7; 7 nucleotides align to TRBD1. The J segment lost 4 bases and the V segment lost 4 bases, leaving 13 bases of the junction unmatched. This CDR3 has 16 residues. CDR1 is MNHEY and CDR2 is SVGEGT in the germline V gene. The CDR3 region is CASSSPATGLKYEQYF. The CDR3 DNA sequence: TGTGCCAGCAGTTCCCCAGCGACAGGGTTGAAATACGAGCAGTACTTC.

Concerning this clonotype itself: Germline and junction disagree at one end, which may indicate a read error. This rearrangement joins TRBV29-1 to TRBJ2-2, with no clear D. CDR1 SQVTM and CDR2 ANQGSEA come from the germline V gene. The CDR3 has 12 amino acids. The CDR3 loop is CGVVQVTGELFF. CDR3 bases: TGCGGCGTTGTCCAGGTCACCGGGGAGCTGTTTTTT.

The CDR3 reads CASSAQTGIGTGELFF. Written as DNA, the CDR3 is TGTGCCAGCAGCGCACAAACAGGGATCGGCACCGGGGAGCTGTTTTTT. The chain joins TRBV9 to TRBJ2-2, with D tentatively TRBD1 (6 bases). Germline V CDR1 and CDR2: SGDLS, YYNGEE. The CDR3 totals 16 residues. Trimming shortened V by 3 bases and J by 4 bases, and 16 bases separated the two germline ends.

The V gene is TRBV25-1, the J gene TRBJ2-5, with D hard to call. Trimming pared 3 bases from V and 1 base from J, leaving 15 bases between. This CDR3 region has 16 residues. Looked up from germline, CDR1 is MGHDK and CDR2 is SYGVNS. In DNA, the CDR3 is TGTGCCAGCAGTGAGCACCCCACTGGGATCCAAGAGACCCAGTACTTC. Translation: CASSEHPTGIQETQYF.

V and J are TRBV5-1 and TRBJ2-5; TRBD1 matches 7 bases. Near its end, the DNA agrees better with TRBJ2-7, so the J call may be wrong. Germline V gene sequence: CDR1 SGHRS, CDR2 YFSETQ. The length of the CDR3 is 14 residues. CDR3 DNA: TGCGCCAGCAGCTGGGCCTCTGGACAGGACGAGCAGTACTTC. Its protein is CASSWASGQDEQYF.

The rearrangement links TRBV29-1 to TRBJ2-2, with 10 positions matching TRBD2. Germline CDR1 is SQVTM and CDR2 is ANQGSEA. The CDR3 loop spans 13 amino acids. The J segment lost 7 bases and the V segment lost 4 bases, leaving 3 bases of the junction unmatched. The CDR3 here is CSVGLAGVGELFF. CDR3 coding DNA: TGCAGCGTTGGTCTAGCGGGAGTCGGGGAGCTGTTTTTT.

In this sample, this clonotype turned up many times. The V call is TRBV14, the J call TRBJ2-5, with TRBD2 matching over 10 bases. V gave up 0 bases and J gave up 4 bases; unmatched junction bases: 8. Germline V CDR1 and CDR2: SGHDN, FVKESK. This CDR3 region has 17 residues. As DNA, the CDR3 is TGTGCCAGCAGCCAAGAATTGGGAGCGGGAGGGCGAGAGACCCAGTACTTC. Translation gives CASSQELGAGGRETQYF.

This clonotype has only one observation. V usage is TRBV7-9 and J usage is TRBJ2-7, with TRBD2 matching over 11 bases. Looked up from germline, CDR1 is SEHNR and CDR2 is FQNEAQ (reference sequence). After removal of 2 bases from V and 5 bases from J, the junction contained 8 bases not matched to a gene. There are 16 residues in the CDR3. The CDR3 loop is CASSLQTSGAAHEQYF. CDR3 nucleotides: TGTGCCAGCAGCTTACAGACTAGCGGGGCCGCCCACGAGCAGTACTTC.

The table lists this clonotype with a few counts. This sequence joins TRBV5-1 and TRBJ1-2; a weak D match, TRBD1 (6 bases). Trimming took 4 bases from V and 4 from J, leaving 17 bases between them. Germline V lookup: CDR1 SGHRS, CDR2 YFSETQ. The CDR3 consists of 15 residues. Here the CDR3 reads CASSPDRPFTYGYTF. The CDR3 coding sequence is TGCGCCAGCAGCCCTGACAGGCCCTTTACCTATGGCTACACCTTC.

This chain uses TRBV4-1 with TRBJ2-3, with 7 bases identical to TRBD2. In germline, CDR1 is MGHRA, CDR2 YSYEKL. The CDR3 runs 17 residues. V was pared by 0 bases and J by 3 bases, with 9 bases of the junction left unmatched. The CDR3 bases are TGCGCCAGCAGCCAAGATTATCCGGGAGGTCGGACAGATACGCAGTATTTT. Translated, it gives CASSQDYPGGRTDTQYF.

The rearrangement joins TRBV11-1 to TRBJ2-2, with TRBD2 as a possible D gene (5 bases). Germline V gene sequence: CDR1 SGHAT, CDR2 FQDESV (reference sequence). The V end was cut by 5 bases, the J end by 6 bases, with 13 bases between. This CDR3 is 14 amino acids long. The CDR3 nucleotides read TGTGCCAGCAGCCCTCCAGCGGCGGCCGGGGAGCTGTTTTTT. Translation: CASSPPAAAGELFF.

The gene calls are TRBV5-1 and TRBJ2-1; a weak D match, TRBD2 (6 bases). There are 17 residues in the CDR3. CDR1 is SGHRS and CDR2 is YFSETQ in the germline V gene. The V gene lost 4 bases and the J gene lost 0 bases, with 17 bases spanning the gap. The CDR3 protein is CASSPGGGVSSYNEQFF. Here the CDR3 DNA reads TGCGCCAGCAGCCCAGGAGGCGGGGTGAGCTCCTACAATGAGCAGTTCTTC. The full variable domain, completed using reference TRBV5-1 and TRBJ2-1, is KAGVTQTPRYLIKTRGQQVTLSCSPISGHRSVSWYQQTPGQGLQFLFEYFSETQRNKGNFPGRFSGRQFSNSRSEMNVSTLELGDSALYLCASSPGGGVSSYNEQFFGPGTRLTVL.

This clonotype was recorded a few times. This sequence joins TRBV7-8 and TRBJ2-2; the D gene is possibly TRBD2 (6 bases). Germline assignment: CDR1 SGHVS and CDR2 FQNEAQ. The CDR3 is 15 amino acids. The V and J ends lost 1 base and 4 bases respectively, with 10 bases between them. The chain's CDR3 is CASSLGRASTGELFF. CDR3 bases: TGTGCCAGCAGCTTAGGGAGGGCCAGCACCGGGGAGCTGTTTTTT.

As for this clonotype: No DNA is shown, since the ends of the CDR3 on it are uncertain; the CDR3 is the one TCRdb lists. The chain is built from TRBV25-1 and TRBJ2-3; TRBD1 is the table's D call, not checked against the DNA. The CDR3 length equals 17 residues, ends included. Germline V gene sequence: CDR1 MGHDK, CDR2 SYGVNS. The CDR3 loop reads CASSRDRGLYFGDTQYF.

This clonotype was detected a few times. The junction and the germline gene differ at one end; a read error may be behind it. The CDR3 coding sequence is TGTGCCAGCAGGTTAGGACTAGCGGGCTCCTACGAGCAGTACTTC. Its protein is CASRLGLAGSYEQYF. The V gene is TRBV7-2, the J gene TRBJ2-7, with TRBD2 matching 11 bases. CDR1 is SGHTA, CDR2 FQGNSA, per germline. The CDR3 runs to 15 residues.

The chain employs TRBV6-4 and TRBJ2-1; D is perhaps TRBD1 (6 bases). V dropped 0 bases and J dropped 7 bases, with 16 bases sitting between them. This CDR3 has 16 amino acids. Germline CDR1 and CDR2: MRHNA and SNTAGT. The chain's CDR3 is CASSDSQDRNRNEQFF. CDR3 DNA sequence: TGTGCCAGCAGTGACTCTCAGGACAGAAATAGGAATGAGCAGTTCTTC.